The 4 T cell receptor beta chains presented below share a single source sample, sequenced in a study of type 1 regulatory T cells. TCRdb fed the reads into MiXCR, producing one record per CDR3 protein. The sample lists 75,000 to 100,000 distinct CDR3 sequences, around 30% occurring once. The specimen sequenced was CD4+ T cells, either the whole sample or a sorted fraction (not recorded which). The receptors stem from a human donor in good health.

The chain recombines TRBV7-3 with TRBJ2-5; tentative D call: TRBD2 (6 bases). V lost 5 bases to trimming and J lost 5 bases, with 18 bases between them. Germline lookup yields CDR1 SGHTA and CDR2 FQGTGA. The CDR3 runs to 15 residues. The CDR3 sequence is CASSPRAGRGETQYF. The CDR3 DNA reads TGTGCCAGCAGCCCAAGGGCGGGACGGGGGGAGACCCAGTACTTC.

The table lists this clonotype with a few counts. This chain connects TRBV7-2 to TRBJ2-3; 7 bases map to TRBD2. The trim removed 5 bases at V and 7 bases at J, leaving 12 bases unmatched. CDR3 length equals 15 residues. Germline loops: CDR1 SGHTA, CDR2 FQGNSA. CDR3 sequence: CASSPLAAVGNTQYF. The CDR3 DNA reads as TGTGCCAGCAGCCCCCTAGCGGCAGTGGGGAATACGCAGTATTTT.

In this sample, this clonotype turned up a few times. CDR3 region: CSAIWEDYNEQFF. The CDR3 nucleotides read TGCAGTGCTATTTGGGAGGATTACAATGAGCAGTTCTTC. The chain combines TRBV20-1 with TRBJ2-1, with a tentative D call TRBD2 (6 bases). The germline V gene encodes CDR1 DFQATT and CDR2 SNEGSKA (reference sequence). V was shortened by 4 bases and J by 4 bases, with 11 bases between the two germline ends. This CDR3 comprises 13 residues.

The chain employs TRBV30 and TRBJ2-2; possible D gene TRBD1, 5 bases. Trimming pared 2 bases from V and 6 bases from J, leaving 7 bases between. Germline V lookup: CDR1 GTSNPN, CDR2 SVGIG (reference sequence). The length of the CDR3 is 12 residues. The CDR3 DNA reads as TGTGCCTGGAGTTTGGGGCCCGGGGAGCTGTTTTTT. Translation: CAWSLGPGELFF.